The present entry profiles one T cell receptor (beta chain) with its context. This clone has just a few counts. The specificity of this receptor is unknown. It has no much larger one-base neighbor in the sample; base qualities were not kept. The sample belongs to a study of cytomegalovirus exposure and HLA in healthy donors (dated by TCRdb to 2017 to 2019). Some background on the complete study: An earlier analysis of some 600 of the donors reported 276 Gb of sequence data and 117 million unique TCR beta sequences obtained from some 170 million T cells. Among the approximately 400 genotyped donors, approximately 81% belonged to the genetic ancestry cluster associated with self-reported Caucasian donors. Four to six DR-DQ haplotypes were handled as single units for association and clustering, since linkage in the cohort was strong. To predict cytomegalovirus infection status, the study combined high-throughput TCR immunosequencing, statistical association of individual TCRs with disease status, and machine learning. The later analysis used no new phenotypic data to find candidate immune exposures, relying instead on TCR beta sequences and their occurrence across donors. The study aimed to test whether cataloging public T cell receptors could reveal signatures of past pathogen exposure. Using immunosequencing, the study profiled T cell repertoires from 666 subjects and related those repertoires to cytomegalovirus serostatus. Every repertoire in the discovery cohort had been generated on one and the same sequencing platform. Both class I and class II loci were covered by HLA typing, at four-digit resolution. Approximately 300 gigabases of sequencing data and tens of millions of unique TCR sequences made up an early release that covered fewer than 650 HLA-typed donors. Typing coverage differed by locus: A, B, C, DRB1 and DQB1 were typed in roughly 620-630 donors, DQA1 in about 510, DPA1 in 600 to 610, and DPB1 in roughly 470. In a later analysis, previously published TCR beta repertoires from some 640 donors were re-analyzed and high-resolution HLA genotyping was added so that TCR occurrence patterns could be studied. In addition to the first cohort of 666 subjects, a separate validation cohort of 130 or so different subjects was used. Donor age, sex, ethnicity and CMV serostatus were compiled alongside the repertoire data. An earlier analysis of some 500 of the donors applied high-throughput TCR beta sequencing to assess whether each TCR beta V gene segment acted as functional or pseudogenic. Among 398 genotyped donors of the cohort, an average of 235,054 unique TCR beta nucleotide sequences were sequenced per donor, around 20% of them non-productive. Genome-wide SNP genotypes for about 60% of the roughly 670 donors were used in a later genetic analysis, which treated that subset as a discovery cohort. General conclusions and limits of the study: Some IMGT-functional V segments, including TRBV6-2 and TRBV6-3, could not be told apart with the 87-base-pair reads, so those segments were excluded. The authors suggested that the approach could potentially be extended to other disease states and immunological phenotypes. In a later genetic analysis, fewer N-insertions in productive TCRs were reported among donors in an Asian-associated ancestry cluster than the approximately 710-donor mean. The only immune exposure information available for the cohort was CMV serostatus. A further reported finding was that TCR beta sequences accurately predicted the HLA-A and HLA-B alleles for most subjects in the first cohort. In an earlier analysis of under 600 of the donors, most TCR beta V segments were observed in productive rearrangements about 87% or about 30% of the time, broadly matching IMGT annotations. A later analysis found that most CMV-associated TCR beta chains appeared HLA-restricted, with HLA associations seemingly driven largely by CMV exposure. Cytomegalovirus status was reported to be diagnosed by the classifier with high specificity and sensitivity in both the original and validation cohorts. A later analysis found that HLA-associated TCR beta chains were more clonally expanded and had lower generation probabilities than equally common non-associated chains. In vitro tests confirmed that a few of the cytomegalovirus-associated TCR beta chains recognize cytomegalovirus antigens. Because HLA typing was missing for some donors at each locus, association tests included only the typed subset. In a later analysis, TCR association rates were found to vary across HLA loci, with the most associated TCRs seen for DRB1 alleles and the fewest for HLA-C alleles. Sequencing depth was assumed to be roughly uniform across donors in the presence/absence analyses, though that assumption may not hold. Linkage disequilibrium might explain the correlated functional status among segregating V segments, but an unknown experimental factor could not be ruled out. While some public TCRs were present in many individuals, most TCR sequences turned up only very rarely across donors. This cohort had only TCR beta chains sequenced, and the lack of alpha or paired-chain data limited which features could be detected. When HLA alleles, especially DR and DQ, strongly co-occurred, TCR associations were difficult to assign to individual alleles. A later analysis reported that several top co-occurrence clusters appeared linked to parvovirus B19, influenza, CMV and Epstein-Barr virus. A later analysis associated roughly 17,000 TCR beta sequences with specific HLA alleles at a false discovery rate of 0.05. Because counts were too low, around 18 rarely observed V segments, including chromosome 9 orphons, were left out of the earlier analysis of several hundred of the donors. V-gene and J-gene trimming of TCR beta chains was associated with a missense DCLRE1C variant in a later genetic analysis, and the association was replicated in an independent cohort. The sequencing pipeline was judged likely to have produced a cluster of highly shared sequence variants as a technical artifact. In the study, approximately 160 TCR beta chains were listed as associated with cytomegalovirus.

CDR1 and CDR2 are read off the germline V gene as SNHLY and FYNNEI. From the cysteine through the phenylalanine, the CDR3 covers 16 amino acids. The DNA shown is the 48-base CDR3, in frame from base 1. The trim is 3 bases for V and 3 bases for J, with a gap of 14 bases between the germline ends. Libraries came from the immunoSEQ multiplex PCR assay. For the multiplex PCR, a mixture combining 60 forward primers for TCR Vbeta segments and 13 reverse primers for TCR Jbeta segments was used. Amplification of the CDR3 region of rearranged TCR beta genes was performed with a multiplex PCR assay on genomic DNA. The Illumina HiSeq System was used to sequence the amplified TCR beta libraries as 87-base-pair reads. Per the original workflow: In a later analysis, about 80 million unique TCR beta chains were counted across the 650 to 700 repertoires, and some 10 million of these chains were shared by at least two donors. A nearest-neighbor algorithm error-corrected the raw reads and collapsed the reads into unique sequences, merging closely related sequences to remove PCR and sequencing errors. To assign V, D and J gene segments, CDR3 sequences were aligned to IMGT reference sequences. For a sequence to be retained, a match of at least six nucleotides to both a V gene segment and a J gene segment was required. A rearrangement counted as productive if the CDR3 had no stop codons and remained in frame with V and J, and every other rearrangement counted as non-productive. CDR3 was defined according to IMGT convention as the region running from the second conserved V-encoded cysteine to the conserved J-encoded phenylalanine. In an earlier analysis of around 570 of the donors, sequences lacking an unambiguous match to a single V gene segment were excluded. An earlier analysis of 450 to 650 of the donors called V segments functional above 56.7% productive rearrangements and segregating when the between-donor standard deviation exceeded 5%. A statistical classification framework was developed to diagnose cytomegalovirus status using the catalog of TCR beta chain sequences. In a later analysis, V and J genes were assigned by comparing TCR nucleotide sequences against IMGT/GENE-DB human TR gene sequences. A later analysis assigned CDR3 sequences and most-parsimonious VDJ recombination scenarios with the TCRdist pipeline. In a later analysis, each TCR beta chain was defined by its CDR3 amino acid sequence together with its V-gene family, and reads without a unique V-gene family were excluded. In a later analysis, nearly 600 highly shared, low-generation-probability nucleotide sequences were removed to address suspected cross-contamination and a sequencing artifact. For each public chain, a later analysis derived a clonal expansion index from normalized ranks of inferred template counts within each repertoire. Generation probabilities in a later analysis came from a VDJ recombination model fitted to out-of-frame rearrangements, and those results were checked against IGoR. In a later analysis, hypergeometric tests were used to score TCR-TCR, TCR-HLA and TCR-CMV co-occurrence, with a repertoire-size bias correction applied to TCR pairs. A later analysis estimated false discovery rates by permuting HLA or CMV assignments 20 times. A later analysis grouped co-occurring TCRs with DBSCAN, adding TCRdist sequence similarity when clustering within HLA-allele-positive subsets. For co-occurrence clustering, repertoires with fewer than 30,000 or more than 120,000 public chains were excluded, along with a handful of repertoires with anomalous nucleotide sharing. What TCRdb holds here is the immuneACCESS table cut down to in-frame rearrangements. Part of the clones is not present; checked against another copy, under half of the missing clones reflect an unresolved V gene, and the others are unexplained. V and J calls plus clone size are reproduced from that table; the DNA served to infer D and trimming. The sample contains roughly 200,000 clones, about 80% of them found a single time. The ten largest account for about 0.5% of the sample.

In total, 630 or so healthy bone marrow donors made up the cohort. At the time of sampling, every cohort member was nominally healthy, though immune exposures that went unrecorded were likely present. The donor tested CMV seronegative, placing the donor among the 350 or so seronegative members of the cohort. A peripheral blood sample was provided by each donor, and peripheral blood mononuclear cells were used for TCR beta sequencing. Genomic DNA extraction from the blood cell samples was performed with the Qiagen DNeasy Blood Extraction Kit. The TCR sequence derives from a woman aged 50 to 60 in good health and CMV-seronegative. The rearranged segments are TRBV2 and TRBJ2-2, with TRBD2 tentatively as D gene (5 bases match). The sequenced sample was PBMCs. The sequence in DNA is TGTGCCAGCAGTGATGATGTGGTGGGAGACACCGGGGAGCTGTTTTTT. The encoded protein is CASSDDVVGDTGELFF.